This T cell receptor (beta chain) emerged from a study of shared T cell receptors in the human thymus. The repertoire was sequenced with immunoSEQ multiplex PCR; TCRdb's copy has only in-frame clones and lacks some. Of roughly 500,000 clones listed, 78% are singletons. This CDR3 spans 15 amino acids. The V gene lost 0 bases and the J gene lost 3 bases, with 11 bases spanning the gap. CDR1 and CDR2 from the germline V gene are MNHNY and SVGAGI (reference sequence). This same sample was also taken into another study, of human thymus T cells. Per that paper: Thymus pieces cut out during corrective heart surgery were the tissue that was used.

This sequence originates from a boy younger than two with a congenital heart defect. The chain is built from TRBV6-6 and TRBJ1-2; D is possibly TRBD1 (6 bases). Material for sequencing was thymocytes. The CDR3 nucleotides read TGTGCCAGCAGTTACTCGGGGGGGCTCGACTATGGCTACACCTTC. Its protein is CASSYSGGLDYGYTF.